This TCR beta chain derives from a study of blood T cell repertoires in COVID-19. For the study at large: Acute and convalescent COVID-19 specimens originated in the United States, Italy and Spain.

Trimming removed 6 bases at V and 3 bases at J, with 17 bases between. Germline V gene lookup returns CDR1 SEHNR and CDR2 FQNEAQ (reference sequence). The CDR3 runs to 15 residues. Per the original data handling: The assay estimated nucleated cells by amplifying reference gene primers. The protocol was immunoSEQ multiplex PCR, while the TCRdb copy is restricted to in-frame clones and leaves out a portion. That table gives V, J and clone size, and the DNA gave D and trimming. The sample shows some 50,000 clones, about 78% of them seen only once. This chain uses TRBV7-9 with TRBJ1-1; maybe TRBD1 (6 bases). The sequenced sample consisted of peripheral blood. The source is a human donor in a cohort sampled during active COVID-19. The CDR3 DNA reads as TGTGCCAGCAGTCAACAGGGAAATTGGGACACTGAAGCTTTCTTT. It specifies CASSQQGNWDTEAFF.